Below are 25 T cell receptor beta chains sequenced from a single sample in a study of Graves' ophthalmopathy and Graves' hyperthyroidism. TCR beta CDR3 amplification used RNA transcripts. First-round RT-PCR relied on HTBI primers, and a second-round multiplex PCR came next. Each CDR3 protein gets one entry after TCRdb re-called the multiplex PCR reads with MiXCR. The sample yields 150,000 to 200,000 distinct CDR3 sequences, 30% to 45% seen once. Sequencing input: peripheral blood. The receptors shown here come from a man aged 30 to 39 with Graves' ophthalmopathy.

V gene TRBV7-9 combines with J gene TRBJ2-5, with 11 bases matching TRBD2. With 4 bases clipped from V and 11 bases from J, the junction kept 6 bases outside the gene matches. Germline values: CDR1 SEHNR, CDR2 FQNEAQ (reference sequence). The CDR3 length is 13 residues. The DNA for the CDR3 is TGTGCCAGCAGCTCTAGCGGGGGGCGGGAGCAGTACTTC. Translating gives CASSSSGGREQYF.

This clonotype was seen ten or more times. The V and J genes are TRBV28 and TRBJ2-5, with TRBD2 matching over 11 bases. The V segment lost 7 bases and the J segment 6 bases; nucleotides outside the gene matches: 13. The CDR3 is made up of 16 amino acids. In germline, CDR1 is MDHEN, CDR2 SYDVKM. The CDR3: CASTGTSGRNRQTQYF. CDR3 in DNA: TGTGCCAGCACCGGAACTAGCGGGAGAAATAGGCAGACCCAGTACTTC.

The sample holds many counts of this clonotype. The rearrangement uses TRBV20-1 and TRBJ1-6, with D possibly matching TRBD1 (5 bases). Between the trimmed V and J ends, which lost 3 bases and 7 bases, there was a span of 10 bases. Germline CDR1 is DFQATT and CDR2 is SNEGSKA (reference sequence). This CDR3 contains 13 residues. The CDR3 reads CSARRGVNSPLHF. CDR3 in DNA: TGCAGTGCTAGGAGGGGCGTGAATTCACCCCTCCACTTT.

This clonotype was counted at least ten times. The rearrangement joins TRBV30 to TRBJ1-1, with 7 bases lining up with TRBD1. CDR1 is GTSNPN, CDR2 SVGIG, per germline (reference sequence). This CDR3 has 14 residues. The junction had 6 bases not matched to a gene; V was cut back by 3 bases and J by 2 bases. CDR3: CAWRQGSPNTEAFF. For the CDR3, the DNA is TGTGCCTGGAGACAGGGGTCCCCCAACACTGAAGCTTTCTTT.

This rearrangement joins TRBV12-3 or TRBV12-4 to TRBJ2-2; D possibly corresponds to TRBD1 (5 bases). The CDR3 has 15 amino acids. V was pared by 4 bases and J by 0 bases, with 9 bases between. As DNA, the CDR3 is TGTGCCAGCAGTTGGGTGACAGCGAACACCGGGGAGCTGTTTTTT. This gives the protein CASSWVTANTGELFF.

The V gene is TRBV6-2 or TRBV6-3, the J gene TRBJ2-5, with 11 bases fitting TRBD2. V gave up 7 bases and J gave up 4 bases; unmatched junction bases: 17. CDR1 is MNHEY and CDR2 is SVGEGT in the germline V gene. The CDR3 length is 18 residues. As DNA, the CDR3 is TGTGCCAGCATCCGAGGGGCTAGCGGGAGGTTAGCGGGAGAGACCCAGTACTTC. The encoded protein is CASIRGASGRLAGETQYF.

A word on this clonotype: Relative to the germline gene, one junction end is altered; a read error may explain this. The chain couples TRBV6-2 or TRBV6-3 to TRBJ1-5; a possible D gene is TRBD1 (6 bases). CDR1 is MNHEY and CDR2 is SVGEGT in the germline V gene. CDR3 length: 15 residues. In DNA, the CDR3 is TGTGCCAGCAGCGCGACGGACAGTACCAATCAGCCCCGGCATTTT. Translating it yields CASSATDSTNQPRHF.

The chain employs TRBV12-3 or TRBV12-4 and TRBJ1-5; D gene ambiguous. CDR3 length: 14 residues. Between the trimmed V and J ends, which lost 6 bases and 3 bases, there was a span of 12 bases. The CDR3 nucleotides read TGTGCCAGCAGGCGAGAGGATTTCAATCAGCCCCAGCATTTT. This codes for CASRREDFNQPQHF.

The rearrangement joins TRBV12-3 or TRBV12-4 to TRBJ1-5, with D maybe TRBD1 (5 bases). CDR3 length: 15 residues. Trimming removed 6 bases at V and 1 base at J, with 13 bases between. CDR3 amino acids: CASSRWGVSNQPQHF. The CDR3 DNA is TGTGCCAGCAGCCGATGGGGGGTGAGCAATCAGCCCCAGCATTTT.

The chain links TRBV19 to TRBJ2-5; D possibly corresponds to TRBD1 (8 bases). The ends were cut back, 3 bases at V and 6 bases at J, with 23 bases in the middle. The CDR3 contains 17 residues. Germline-derived CDR1 and CDR2 are LNHDA and SQIVND (reference sequence). The CDR3 DNA reads TGTGCCAGTAGTATGTCCCTCTTACAGGGGGGGAGGAAGACCCAGTACTTC. It encodes CASSMSLLQGGRKTQYF.

The chain links TRBV6-5 to TRBJ1-2; 9 bases match TRBD1. The V gene's germline CDR1 is MNHEY and CDR2 SVGAGI. This CDR3 region has 14 residues. V lost 2 bases and J lost 7; bases outside the gene matches: 5. The CDR3 DNA sequence: TGTGCCAGCAGTTACGGCACAGGGGGCGTTGGCTACACCTTC. It encodes CASSYGTGGVGYTF.

This clonotype was observed at least ten times. V usage is TRBV27 and J usage is TRBJ1-2, with D unresolved. The germline V gene encodes CDR1 MNHEY and CDR2 SMNVEV (reference sequence). This CDR3 is built from 13 residues. Trimming shortened V by 5 bases and J by 4 bases, and 11 bases separated the two germline ends. DNA for the CDR3: TGTGCCAGCAGTGGGAATACGGCCTATGGCTACACCTTC. Its protein product is CASSGNTAYGYTF.

In this sample, this clonotype turned up many times. This chain uses TRBV4-1 with TRBJ1-3; D gene ambiguous. With 4 bases removed from V and 0 bases from J, the gap between germline ends came to 16 bases. The CDR3 is made up of 17 amino acids. Germline CDR1 reads MGHRA; CDR2 reads YSYEKL. The CDR3 DNA follows: TGCGCCAGCAGCCTACTGTTGGGCCCCCGCTCTGGAAACACCATATATTTT. Translated, it gives CASSLLLGPRSGNTIYF.

V and J are TRBV12-3 or TRBV12-4 and TRBJ1-5; possibly TRBD1 for D (5 bases). This CDR3 contains 12 residues. V was clipped by 7 bases and J by 2 bases, with 6 bases between them. CDR3 bases: TGTGCCAGCAACAGGCGCAATCAGCCCCAGCATTTT. Amino acids: CASNRRNQPQHF.

This clonotype was recorded only once. This sequence joins TRBV28 and TRBJ2-7; a weak D match, TRBD2 (7 bases). The CDR3 covers 16 residues. Germline loops: CDR1 MDHEN, CDR2 SYDVKM. Trimming removed 2 bases at V and 0 bases at J, with 14 bases between. This CDR3 is CASSLGGGTLSYEQYF. CDR3 bases: TGTGCCAGCAGTTTAGGCGGGGGCACGCTCTCCTACGAGCAGTACTTC.

This chain links TRBV6-1 with TRBJ2-7; tentatively, D is TRBD1 (6 bases). Trimming removed 6 bases at V and 0 bases at J, with 12 bases between. Germline lookup yields CDR1 MNHNS and CDR2 SASEGT. This CDR3 spans 14 amino acids. The CDR3 nucleotides are TGTGCCAGCAGAATACAGGGTAGCTCCTACGAGCAGTACTTC. It translates to CASRIQGSSYEQYF.

The V call is TRBV12-3 or TRBV12-4, the J call TRBJ1-6; D call uncertain. Deletions cut 3 bases from V and 2 bases from J, with 5 bases between. The CDR3 runs 14 residues. The CDR3 bases are TGTGCCAGCAGTTTGGGCACCTATAATTCACCCCTCCACTTT. Protein sequence: CASSLGTYNSPLHF.

This clonotype was seen ten or more times. The chain combines TRBV6-5 with TRBJ2-7; D perhaps matches TRBD1 (5 bases). Germline V gives CDR1 MNHEY, CDR2 SVGAGI. Deletions cut 2 bases from V and 2 bases from J, with 13 bases between. The CDR3 runs 15 residues. The CDR3 region has the DNA TGTGCCAGCAGTTACCAACCCAGGGCAGCCTACGAGCAGTACTTC. It codes for CASSYQPRAAYEQYF.

This clonotype was seen many times. The chain uses TRBV6-2 or TRBV6-3 and TRBJ1-1, with a possible D match to TRBD1 (5 bases). V was clipped by 7 bases and J by 5 bases, with 17 bases between them. The V gene's germline CDR1 is MNHEY and CDR2 SVGEGT. The CDR3 extends over 14 amino acids. The DNA for the CDR3 is TGTGCCAGCACTCCGGCCGGGACGTATACTGAAGCTTTCTTT. This codes for CASTPAGTYTEAFF.

This chain links TRBV6-1 with TRBJ2-5; 9 nucleotides match TRBD2. Per the germline V gene, CDR1 is MNHNS and CDR2 is SASEGT. The CDR3 length is 16 residues. V was clipped by 9 bases and J by 4 bases; unmatched bases: 15. The CDR3: CASTLAGAVRRETQYF. CDR3 coding DNA: TGTGCCAGTACATTAGCGGGAGCGGTGAGACGAGAGACCCAGTACTTC.

This chain connects TRBV20-1 to TRBJ1-5; 10 positions match TRBD1. The CDR3 is 15 residues long. The germline gives CDR1 DFQATT, CDR2 SNEGSKA (reference sequence). Trimming removed 5 bases from V and 5 bases from J; junction bases left unmatched: 9. As DNA, the CDR3 is TGCAGTGCTGGTGGCCGGGACAGGGGAGATCAGCCCCAGCATTTT. This translates into CSAGGRDRGDQPQHF.

This clonotype came up many times. The chain combines TRBV12-3 or TRBV12-4 with TRBJ2-7, with D perhaps TRBD1 or TRBD2 (5 bases each). The CDR3 extends over 13 amino acids. Trimming removed 5 bases from V and 9 bases from J, with 17 bases in between. The DNA for the CDR3 is TGTGCCAGCAGTCAGACAACGACAGAGGGGCAGTACTTC. Amino acids: CASSQTTTEGQYF.

The chain carries TRBV6-2 or TRBV6-3 and TRBJ2-7; D gene ambiguous. Trimming removed 7 bases from V and 0 bases from J, with 10 bases in between. Per the germline V gene, CDR1 is MNHEY and CDR2 is SVGEGT. The CDR3 runs 13 residues. In DNA form, the CDR3 reads TGTGCCAGCAAGGACGGTAGCTCCTACGAGCAGTACTTC. This sequence encodes CASKDGSSYEQYF.

This clonotype appeared many times. The chain joins TRBV7-2 to TRBJ2-5; D unclear. Germline V lookup: CDR1 SGHTA, CDR2 FQGNSA. V was cut by 4 bases and J by 5 bases, with 17 bases left in between. The CDR3 sequence is 15 residues long. CDR3 sequence (DNA): TGTGCCAGCAGCTCATTGACCCTAGTTGGGGAGACCCAGTACTTC. Translating it yields CASSSLTLVGETQYF.

The chain combines TRBV6-1 with TRBJ2-7, with TRBD1 matching over 7 bases. CDR1 is MNHNS and CDR2 is SASEGT in the germline V gene. The CDR3 is made up of 15 amino acids. V gave up 3 bases and J gave up 4 bases; unmatched junction bases: 9. The CDR3 reads CASSEADRRGYEQYF. The CDR3 nucleotides read TGTGCCAGCAGTGAGGCGGACAGGAGAGGTTACGAGCAGTACTTC.